The 7 T cell receptor beta chains reported below all come from one sample, sequenced in a study of regulatory T cells in long-lasting Graves disease. Assembly of TCR beta libraries relied on iRepertoire HTBI primers together with Arm-PCR of CDR3 regions. TCRdb reprocessed the multiplex PCR reads with MiXCR, giving one entry per CDR3 protein. The profile shows approximately 230,000 distinct CDR3 sequences, around 17% of them singletons. The time point denotes: newly diagnosed GD, antithyroid drugs for less than 3 months. PBMC RNA was the source of the TCR library. The material was peripheral blood mononuclear cells (PBMCs), obtained at new diagnosis, from a patient treated with antithyroid drugs. The receptors shown here come from a female donor with Graves disease.

This clonotype appeared many times. V gene TRBV7-2 combines with J gene TRBJ2-7, with D possibly TRBD1 on 6 matching bases. CDR3 length equals 16 residues. The V gene's germline CDR1 is SGHTA and CDR2 FQGNSA. V was cut by 5 bases and J by 2 bases, with 19 bases left in between. CDR3 amino acids: CASSTTHTGITYEQYF. The CDR3 DNA sequence: TGTGCCAGCAGCACAACCCACACAGGGATCACCTACGAGCAGTACTTC.

This clonotype was recorded many times. J is TRBJ2-3 and V is TRBV7-2; D unresolved. Trimming pared 5 bases from V and 0 bases from J, leaving 15 bases between. This CDR3 has 16 amino acids. Germline V gene sequence: CDR1 SGHTA, CDR2 FQGNSA. CDR3 coding DNA: TGTGCCAGCAGCCACTCGTTAGTTCTTAGCACAGATACGCAGTATTTT. This translates into CASSHSLVLSTDTQYF.

DNA for the CDR3: TGTGCCAGCAGTTATTCACAGTCCGAGCAGTACTTC. It yields the protein CASSYSQSEQYF. This chain links TRBV6-5 with TRBJ2-7; D uncertain. Trimming stripped 3 bases from V and 6 bases from J, with 9 bases between. This CDR3 has 12 residues. Germline V CDR1 and CDR2: MNHEY, SVGAGI.

On this clonotype: This sequence is one base from a far larger clone and is likely a read error. The CDR3 sequence: CAISYSNFPDTEAFF. The CDR3 nucleotides are TGTGCCATCAGTTACTCGAACTTCCCTGACACTGAAGCTTTCTTT. The chain is built from TRBV10-3 and TRBJ1-1; no firm D call. The germline V and J ends were trimmed by 5 bases and 3 bases, with 16 bases remaining between them. Germline CDR1 reads ENHRY; CDR2 reads SYGVKD. This CDR3 is 15 amino acids long.

This clonotype was recorded many times. The chain joins TRBV28 to TRBJ1-1; D unresolved. CDR1 and CDR2 (germline): MDHEN, SYDVKM. Trimming removed 5 bases at V and 4 bases at J, with 11 bases between. CDR3 length: 13 amino acids. The CDR3 nucleotides read TGTGCCAGCAGTCCACCTCGGAGCACTGAAGCTTTCTTT. Translating gives CASSPPRSTEAFF.

This clonotype was detected a few times. The rearrangement joins TRBV30 to TRBJ2-7; tentatively, D is TRBD1 (6 bases). Germline V gene lookup returns CDR1 GTSNPN and CDR2 SVGIG (reference sequence). V lost 0 bases, J lost 5 bases, and 14 bases lay in between. The CDR3 extends over 14 amino acids. CDR3 nucleotides: TGTGCCTGGAGTGTATCCAGGGGACGGAACGAGCAGTACTTC. Its protein product is CAWSVSRGRNEQYF.

This clonotype has ten or more counts. The gene calls are TRBV7-3 and TRBJ2-1, with 7 nucleotides matching TRBD2. The length of the CDR3 is 15 residues. Trimming at V came to 5 bases and at J to 5 bases, leaving 9 bases not matched to a gene. Germline lookup yields CDR1 SGHTA and CDR2 FQGTGA. The CDR3 loop is CASSPAGFKHNEQFF. DNA for the CDR3: TGTGCCAGCAGCCCAGCGGGATTCAAGCACAATGAGCAGTTCTTC.